This TCR beta chain was captured by sequencing in a study of T cell responses to AZD1222 COVID-19 vaccine. Points from the study as a whole: None of the repertoires were sampled until the peak T cell response had passed. When two AZD1222 doses had been given, Spike-specific TCR breadth and depth rose. CD4 TCRs linked to vaccination spanned spike, dominating at 160-218 and 743-854. Epitopes outside B.1.351 and B.1.1.7 mutated regions reportedly drew nearly half of spike TCRs.

This clone was found once. As yet, its antigen is unknown. The table came from immunoSEQ multiplex PCR; TCRdb's copy has only in-frame clones and leaves some out. Of some 180,000 clones listed, 85% to 95% are singletons. The source material was peripheral blood, sampled 28 days after the second dose of the MenACWY control vaccine. The receptor comes from an adult who received the MenACWY meningococcal vaccine as a control.

The CDR3 sequence is CASSPRSGTYNGYTF. The CDR3 DNA is TGTGCCAGCAGTCCTCGTTCCGGGACATATAATGGCTACACCTTC. The rearrangement uses TRBV27 and TRBJ1-2; D may be TRBD1 (6 bases). This CDR3 region has 15 residues. Trimming took 5 bases from V and 6 from J, leaving 19 bases between them. CDR1 is MNHEY, CDR2 SMNVEV, per germline (reference sequence).